The 4 T cell receptor beta chains listed next were all sequenced from one sample in a study of cytomegalovirus exposure and HLA in healthy donors. The PCR used 60 Vbeta and 13 Jbeta primers. The table came from immunoSEQ multiplex PCR; TCRdb's copy has only in-frame clones and leaves some out. The sample has about 120,000 clones, more than 60% seen once. The sample comprised PBMCs. The receptors derive from a female donor in good health and CMV-seronegative.

This chain links TRBV6-5 with TRBJ1-4, with 8 bases identical to TRBD1. Germline assignment: CDR1 MNHEY and CDR2 SVGAGI. Trimming at V came to 4 bases and at J to 7 bases, leaving 8 bases not matched to a gene. This CDR3 has 15 residues. The chain's CDR3 is CASSSAGGAIEKLFF. The CDR3 DNA reads as TGTGCCAGCAGTTCCGCAGGGGGCGCAATTGAAAAACTGTTTTTT.

V gene TRBV5-1 combines with J gene TRBJ1-6; perhaps TRBD1 as D (6 bases). The length of the CDR3 is 15 residues. CDR1 SGHRS and CDR2 YFSETQ come from the germline V gene. V was trimmed by 3 bases and J by 6 bases, leaving 13 bases between them. The CDR3, as DNA: TGCGCCAGCAGCTGGGAGGGGGAACGTAATTCACCCCTCCACTTT. This sequence encodes CASSWEGERNSPLHF.

The V call is TRBV5-4, the J call TRBJ2-3; TRBD1 agrees at 8 bases. CDR1 SGHNT and CDR2 YYREEE come from the germline V gene (reference sequence). V gave up 1 base and J gave up 0 bases; unmatched junction bases: 7. This CDR3 spans 17 amino acids. CDR3 DNA: TGTGCCAGCAGCTTGCCCGGACAGGGTCAGAGCACAGATACGCAGTATTTT. This gives the protein CASSLPGQGQSTDTQYF.

This chain uses TRBV30 with TRBJ2-5, with 10 bases aligning to TRBD2. The CDR3 is 15 residues long. Per the germline V gene, CDR1 is GTSNPN and CDR2 is SVGIG (reference sequence). Trimming removed 0 bases from V and 4 bases from J; junction bases left unmatched: 5. CDR3 loop: CAWSVFSGGPETQYF. CDR3 nucleotide sequence: TGTGCCTGGAGTGTATTTAGCGGGGGGCCAGAGACCCAGTACTTC.